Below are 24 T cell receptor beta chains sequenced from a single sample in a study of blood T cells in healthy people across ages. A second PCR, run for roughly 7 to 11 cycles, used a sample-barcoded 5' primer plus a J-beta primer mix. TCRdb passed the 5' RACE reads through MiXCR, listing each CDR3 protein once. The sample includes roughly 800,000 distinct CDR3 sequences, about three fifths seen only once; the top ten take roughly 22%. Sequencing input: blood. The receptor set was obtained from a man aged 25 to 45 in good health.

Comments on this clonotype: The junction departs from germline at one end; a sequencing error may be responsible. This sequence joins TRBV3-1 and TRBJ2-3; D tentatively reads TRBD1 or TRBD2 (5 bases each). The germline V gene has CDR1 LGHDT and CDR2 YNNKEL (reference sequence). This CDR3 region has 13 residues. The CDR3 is CASSQMGEDTQYF. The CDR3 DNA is TGTGCCAGTAGCCAAATGGGGGAGGATACGCAGTATTTT.

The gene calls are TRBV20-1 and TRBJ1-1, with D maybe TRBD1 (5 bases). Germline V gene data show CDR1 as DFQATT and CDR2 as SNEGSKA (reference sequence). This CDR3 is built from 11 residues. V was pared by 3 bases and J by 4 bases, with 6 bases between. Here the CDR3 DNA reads TGCAGTGCTAGTAGGGGCACTGAAGCTTTCTTT. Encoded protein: CSASRGTEAFF.

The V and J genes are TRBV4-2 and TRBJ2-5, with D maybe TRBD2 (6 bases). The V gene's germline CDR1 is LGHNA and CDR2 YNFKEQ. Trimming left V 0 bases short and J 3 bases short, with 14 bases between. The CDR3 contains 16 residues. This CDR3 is CASSQDSGSRKETQYF. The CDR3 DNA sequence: TGTGCCAGCAGCCAAGATAGCGGTTCCCGGAAAGAGACCCAGTACTTC.

The CDR3 nucleotides are TGTGCCATCAGTGAGGCGAGCCTGGACAGGAGCCCCTACGAGCAGTACTTC. This translates into CAISEASLDRSPYEQYF. The chain links TRBV10-3 to TRBJ2-7; 7 bases fit TRBD1. Germline V gene lookup returns CDR1 ENHRY and CDR2 SYGVKD. The V and J ends lost 2 bases and 2 bases, in that order; junction bases with no gene match: 12. The CDR3 extends over 17 amino acids.

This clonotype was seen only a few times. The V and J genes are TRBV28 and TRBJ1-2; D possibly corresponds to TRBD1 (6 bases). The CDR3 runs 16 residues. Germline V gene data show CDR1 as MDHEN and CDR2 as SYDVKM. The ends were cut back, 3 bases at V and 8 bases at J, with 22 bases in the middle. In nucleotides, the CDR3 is TGTGCCAGCAGTTTCCACCGCCGGGGGGGCGTGTGGGGCTACACCTTC. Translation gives CASSFHRRGGVWGYTF.

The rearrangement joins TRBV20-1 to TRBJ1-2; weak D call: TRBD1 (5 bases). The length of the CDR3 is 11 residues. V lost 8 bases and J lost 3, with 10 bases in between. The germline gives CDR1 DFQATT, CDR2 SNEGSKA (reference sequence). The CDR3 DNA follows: TGCAGTCTGGGGGAAGACTATGGCTACACCTTC. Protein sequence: CSLGEDYGYTF.

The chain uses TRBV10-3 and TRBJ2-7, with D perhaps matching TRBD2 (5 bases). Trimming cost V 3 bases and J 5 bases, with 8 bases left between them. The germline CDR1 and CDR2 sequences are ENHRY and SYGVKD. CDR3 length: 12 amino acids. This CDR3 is CAISDLGDEQYF. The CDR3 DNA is TGTGCCATCAGTGACCTGGGAGACGAGCAGTACTTC.

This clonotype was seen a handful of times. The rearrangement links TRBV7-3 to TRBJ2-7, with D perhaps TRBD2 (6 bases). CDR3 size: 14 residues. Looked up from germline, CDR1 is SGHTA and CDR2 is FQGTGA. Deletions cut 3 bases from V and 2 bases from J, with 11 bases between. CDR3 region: CASSLSGSPYEQYF. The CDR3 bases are TGTGCCAGCAGCTTGTCCGGGAGTCCCTACGAGCAGTACTTC.

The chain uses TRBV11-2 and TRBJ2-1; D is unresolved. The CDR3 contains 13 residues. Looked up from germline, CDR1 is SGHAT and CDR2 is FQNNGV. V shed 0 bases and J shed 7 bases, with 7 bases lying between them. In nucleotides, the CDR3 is TGTGCCAGCAGCTTAGATTTGAGGAATGAGCAGTTCTTC. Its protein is CASSLDLRNEQFF.

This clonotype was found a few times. CDR3 in amino acids: CSARGTQYNEQFF. The CDR3 coding sequence is TGCAGTGCTAGGGGGACCCAATACAATGAGCAGTTCTTC. V gene TRBV20-1 combines with J gene TRBJ2-1; D possibly uses TRBD1 or TRBD2 (5 bases each). The CDR3 runs 13 residues. The germline V gene encodes CDR1 DFQATT and CDR2 SNEGSKA (reference sequence). Trimming shortened V by 3 bases and J by 4 bases, and 10 bases separated the two germline ends.

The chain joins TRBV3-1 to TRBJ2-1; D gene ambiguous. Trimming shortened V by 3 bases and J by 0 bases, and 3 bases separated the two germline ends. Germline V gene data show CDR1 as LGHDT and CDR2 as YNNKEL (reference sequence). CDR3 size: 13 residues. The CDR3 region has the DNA TGTGCCAGCAGCCACAGCTCCTACAATGAGCAGTTCTTC. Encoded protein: CASSHSSYNEQFF.

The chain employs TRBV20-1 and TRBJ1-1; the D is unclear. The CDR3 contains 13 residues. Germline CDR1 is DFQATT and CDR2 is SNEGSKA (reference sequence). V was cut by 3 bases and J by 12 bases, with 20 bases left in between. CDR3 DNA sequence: TGCAGTGCTAGTGGTTCCCCGCAAACCGAAACTTTCTTT. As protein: CSASGSPQTETFF.

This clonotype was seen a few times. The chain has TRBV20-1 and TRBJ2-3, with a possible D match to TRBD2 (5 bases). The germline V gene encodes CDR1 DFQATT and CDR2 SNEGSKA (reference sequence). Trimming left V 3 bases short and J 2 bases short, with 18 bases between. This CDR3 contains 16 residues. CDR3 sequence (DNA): TGCAGTGCTAGTTCTAGGGAGTTGATGTCCACAGATACGCAGTATTTT. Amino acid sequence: CSASSRELMSTDTQYF.

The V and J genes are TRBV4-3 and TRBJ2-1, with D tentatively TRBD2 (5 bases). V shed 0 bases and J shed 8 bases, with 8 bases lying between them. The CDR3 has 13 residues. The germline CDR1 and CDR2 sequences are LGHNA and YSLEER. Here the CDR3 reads CASSQDRRYEQFF. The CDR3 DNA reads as TGCGCCAGCAGCCAAGATCGGAGGTATGAGCAGTTCTTC.

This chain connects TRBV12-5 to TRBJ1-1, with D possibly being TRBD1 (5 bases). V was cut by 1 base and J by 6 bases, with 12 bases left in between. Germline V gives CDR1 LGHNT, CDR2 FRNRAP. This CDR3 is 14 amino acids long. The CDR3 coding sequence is TGTGCTAGTGGTTTGGCGACAGTTGGCTCTGAAGCTTTCTTT. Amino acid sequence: CASGLATVGSEAFF.

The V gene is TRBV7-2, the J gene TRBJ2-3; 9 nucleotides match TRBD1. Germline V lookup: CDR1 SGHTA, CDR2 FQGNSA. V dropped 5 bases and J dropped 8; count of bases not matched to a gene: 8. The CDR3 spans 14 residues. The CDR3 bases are TGTGCCAGCAGCCAGGGACAGGGCCGCCGTACGCAGTATTTT. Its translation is CASSQGQGRRTQYF.

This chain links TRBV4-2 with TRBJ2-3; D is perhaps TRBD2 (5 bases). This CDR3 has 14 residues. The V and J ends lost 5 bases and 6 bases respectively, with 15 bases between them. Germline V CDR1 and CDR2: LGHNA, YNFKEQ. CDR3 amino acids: CASSVGEGWDTQYF. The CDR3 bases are TGTGCCAGCAGCGTCGGTGAGGGCTGGGATACGCAGTATTTT.

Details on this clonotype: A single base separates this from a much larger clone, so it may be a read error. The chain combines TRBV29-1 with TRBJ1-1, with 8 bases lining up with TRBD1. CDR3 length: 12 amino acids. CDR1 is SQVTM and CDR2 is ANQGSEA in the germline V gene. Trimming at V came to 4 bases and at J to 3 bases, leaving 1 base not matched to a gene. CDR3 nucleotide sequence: TGCAGCGTTGCAGGGGGCTACACTGAAGCTTTCTTT. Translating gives CSVAGGYTEAFF.

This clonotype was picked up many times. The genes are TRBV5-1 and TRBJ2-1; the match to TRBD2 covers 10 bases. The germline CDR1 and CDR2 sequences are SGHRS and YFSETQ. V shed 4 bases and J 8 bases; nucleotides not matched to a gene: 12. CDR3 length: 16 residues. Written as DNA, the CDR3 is TGCGCCAGCAGCGTCGGACTAGCGGTTTTTACGGATGAGCAGTTCTTC. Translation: CASSVGLAVFTDEQFF.

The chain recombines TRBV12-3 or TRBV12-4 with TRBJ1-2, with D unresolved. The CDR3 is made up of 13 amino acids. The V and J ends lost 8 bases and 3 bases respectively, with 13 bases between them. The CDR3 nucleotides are TGTGCCAGCGCACTACAGCAGCACTATGGCTACACCTTC. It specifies CASALQQHYGYTF.

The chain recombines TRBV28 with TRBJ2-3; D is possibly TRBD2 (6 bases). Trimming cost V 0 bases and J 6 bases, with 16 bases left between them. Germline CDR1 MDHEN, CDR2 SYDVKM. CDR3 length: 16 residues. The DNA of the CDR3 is TGTGCCAGCAGTTTATGGGGGGGACCTCTTCCGGATACGCAGTATTTT. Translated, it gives CASSLWGGPLPDTQYF.

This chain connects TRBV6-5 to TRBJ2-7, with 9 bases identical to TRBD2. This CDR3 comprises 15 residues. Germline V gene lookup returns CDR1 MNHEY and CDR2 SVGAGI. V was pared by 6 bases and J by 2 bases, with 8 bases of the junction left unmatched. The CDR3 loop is CASRTRLAAPYEQYF. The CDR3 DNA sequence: TGTGCCAGCAGGACGAGACTAGCGGCTCCCTACGAGCAGTACTTC.

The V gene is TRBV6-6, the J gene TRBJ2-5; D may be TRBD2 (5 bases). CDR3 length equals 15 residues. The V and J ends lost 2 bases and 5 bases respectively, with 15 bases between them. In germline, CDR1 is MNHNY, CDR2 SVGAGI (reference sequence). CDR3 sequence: CASSYPGLRKETQYF. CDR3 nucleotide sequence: TGTGCCAGCAGTTACCCAGGACTTAGAAAGGAGACCCAGTACTTC.

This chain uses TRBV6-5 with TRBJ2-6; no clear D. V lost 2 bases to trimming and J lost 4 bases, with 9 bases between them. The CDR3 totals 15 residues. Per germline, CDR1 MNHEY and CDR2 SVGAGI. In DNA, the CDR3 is TGTGCCAGCAGTTACGACACCGTAGGGGCCAACGTCCTGACTTTC. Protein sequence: CASSYDTVGANVLTF.